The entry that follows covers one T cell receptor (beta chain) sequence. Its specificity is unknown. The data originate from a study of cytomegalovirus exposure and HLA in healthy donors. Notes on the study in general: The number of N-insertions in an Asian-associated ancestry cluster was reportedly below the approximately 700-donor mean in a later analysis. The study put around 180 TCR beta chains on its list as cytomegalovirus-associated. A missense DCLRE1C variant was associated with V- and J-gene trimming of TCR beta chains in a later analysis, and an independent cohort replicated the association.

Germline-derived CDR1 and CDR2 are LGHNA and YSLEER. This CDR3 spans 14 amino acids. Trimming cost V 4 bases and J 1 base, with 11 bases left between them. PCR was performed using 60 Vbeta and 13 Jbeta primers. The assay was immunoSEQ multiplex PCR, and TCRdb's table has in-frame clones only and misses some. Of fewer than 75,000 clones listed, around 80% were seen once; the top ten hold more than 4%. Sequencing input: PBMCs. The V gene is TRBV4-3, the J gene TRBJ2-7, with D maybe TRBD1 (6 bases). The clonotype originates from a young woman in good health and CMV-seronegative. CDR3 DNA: TGCGCCAGCAGCCCGTCAGGGGATTCCTACGAGCAGTACTTC. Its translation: CASSPSGDSYEQYF.